This T cell receptor beta chain stems from a study of radiotherapy plus CTLA-4 blockade in lung cancer. Study-level results: Among reported predictors of response, early blood T cell clone dynamics with interferon-beta performed best.

The CDR3 is made up of 17 amino acids. The germline V gene has CDR1 SGHRS and CDR2 YFSETQ. With 3 bases clipped from V and 3 bases from J, the junction kept 9 bases outside the gene matches. Enrolled patients, whose metastatic non-small-cell lung cancer was chemo-refractory, received focal radiation plus CTLA-4 blockade with ipilimumab. Only in-frame clones appear in the TCRdb table, and some are missing; sequencing was by immunoSEQ multiplex PCR. The table lists approximately 49,000 clones, roughly 84% of them singletons, with about a quarter in the top ten. Remarks on this clone: The antigen is unknown.

The TCR originated in a human donor with non-small cell lung cancer whose response to radiotherapy plus ipilimumab could not be evaluated. Specimen: peripheral blood, collected from a patient treated with radiotherapy plus ipilimumab. The chain recombines TRBV5-1 with TRBJ2-1; 10 bases are a match to TRBD2. DNA for the CDR3: TGCGCCAGCAGCTGGCAACTAGCGGGACTCAGCTACAATGAGCAGTTCTTC. Translation gives CASSWQLAGLSYNEQFF.